This TCR beta chain was observed in a study of lymphopenia after photon versus proton radiotherapy (dated by TCRdb to the late 2010s). Describing the broader study: Photon and proton radiation therapy were compared by the study for their immunological effects in patients with gastrointestinal tumors who developed high-grade lymphopenia. The cohort comprised 20 to 25 patients with gastrointestinal tumors who received either photon or proton therapy and then developed lymphopenia. The study was designed to characterize how the impact on the immune system differs between the two radiation modalities. Broad study findings and their caveats: Across the cohort, an inverse correlation was found between a larger post-nadir drop in TCR diversity and overall survival time among patients who died. After the lymphocyte count nadir, oligoclonal expansion, especially of CD8+ Temra cells, was observed in photon-treated repertoires, and the drop in diversity was driven by this expansion. The survival association was assessed only in patients who died, and better survival with proton therapy was presented by the authors as a possibility rather than a demonstrated result. Proton-treated patients stayed relatively stable during treatment, while photon-treated patients lost naive T cells and TCR diversity and gained effector/memory populations.

For this clone: No cognate antigen has been identified for it. At one end the junction does not follow the germline gene, possibly because of a read error.

Spanning cysteine to phenylalanine, the CDR3 consists of 18 amino acids. Only the CDR3 region is kept as DNA, spanning 54 bases read in frame from base 1. CDR1 and CDR2 (LNHNV, YYDKDF) derive from the germline V gene (reference sequence). Library creation used the immunoSEQ multiplex PCR assay. Deep sequencing of rearranged TCR beta loci, alongside multiparametric flow cytometry, was used to profile T cell repertoires. TCRdb took this table from immuneACCESS and kept in-frame rearrangements with V and J called. Such tables lack part of the clones; where checked against another copy, unresolved V genes explain under half of the gap, and the rest is unexplained. This sample lists 20,000 to 25,000 clones; 85% were detected once. The ten largest clones capture roughly a sixth of the sample.

The TCR comes from a man in his 60s with pancreatic cancer. Rearrangement joined TRBV15 to TRBJ2-3; 7 central nucleotides agree with TRBD2. The specimen comprised peripheral blood, sampled from a patient treated with photon-based radiotherapy. The CDR3 loop reads CATSRDLLAAPSTDTQYF. The nucleotide sequence is TGCGCCACCAGCAGAGATCTCCTAGCGGCCCCTAGCACAGATACGCAGTATTTT.